The sequence of this T cell receptor beta chain was determined in a study of blood T cell repertoires in COVID-19. On the study more broadly: Spain, Italy and the United States supplied samples that represented acute and convalescent COVID-19. PBMCs, B-cell-depleted T cells, or T cells provided the cDNA or gDNA that made up the material.

Followed over time, Seattle patients had been enrolled while infection was active. The CDR3 sequence is 17 residues long. The germline V and J ends were trimmed by 2 bases and 5 bases, with 19 bases remaining between them. CDR1 and CDR2 (germline): WNHNN, SYGVQD (reference sequence). In the authors' workflow: Researchers report that nucleated cell counts were estimated from reference gene primer amplification. The method was immunoSEQ multiplex PCR; TCRdb's version includes in-frame clones alone and lacks a portion of them. The V and J calls and clone size are taken from that table; D and trimming were inferred from the DNA. The sample yields approximately 300,000 clones, approximately 85% seen once.

The sequence was obtained from a human donor with COVID-19, enrolled during active disease. The donor label of this sample is uncertain. This chain uses TRBV10-1 with TRBJ2-1, with a weak D call TRBD2 (6 bases). What was sequenced was peripheral blood. CDR3 sequence: CASSETGDFHTDNEQFF. DNA of the CDR3: TGCGCCAGCAGTGAGACCGGGGACTTCCACACAGACAATGAGCAGTTCTTC.